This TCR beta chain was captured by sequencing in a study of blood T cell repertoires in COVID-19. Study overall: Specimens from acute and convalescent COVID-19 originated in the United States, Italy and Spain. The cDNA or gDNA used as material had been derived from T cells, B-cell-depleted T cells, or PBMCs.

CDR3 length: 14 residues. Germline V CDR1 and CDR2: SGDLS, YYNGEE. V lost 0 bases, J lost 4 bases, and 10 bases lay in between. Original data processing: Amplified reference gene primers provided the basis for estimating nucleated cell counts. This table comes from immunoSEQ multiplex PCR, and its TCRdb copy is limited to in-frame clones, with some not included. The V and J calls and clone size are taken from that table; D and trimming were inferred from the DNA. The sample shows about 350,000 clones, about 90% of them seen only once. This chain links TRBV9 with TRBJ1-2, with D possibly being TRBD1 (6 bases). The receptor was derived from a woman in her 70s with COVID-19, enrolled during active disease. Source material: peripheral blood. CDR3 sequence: CASSVGQESYGYTF. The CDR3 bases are TGTGCCAGCAGCGTAGGACAGGAAAGCTATGGCTACACCTTC.